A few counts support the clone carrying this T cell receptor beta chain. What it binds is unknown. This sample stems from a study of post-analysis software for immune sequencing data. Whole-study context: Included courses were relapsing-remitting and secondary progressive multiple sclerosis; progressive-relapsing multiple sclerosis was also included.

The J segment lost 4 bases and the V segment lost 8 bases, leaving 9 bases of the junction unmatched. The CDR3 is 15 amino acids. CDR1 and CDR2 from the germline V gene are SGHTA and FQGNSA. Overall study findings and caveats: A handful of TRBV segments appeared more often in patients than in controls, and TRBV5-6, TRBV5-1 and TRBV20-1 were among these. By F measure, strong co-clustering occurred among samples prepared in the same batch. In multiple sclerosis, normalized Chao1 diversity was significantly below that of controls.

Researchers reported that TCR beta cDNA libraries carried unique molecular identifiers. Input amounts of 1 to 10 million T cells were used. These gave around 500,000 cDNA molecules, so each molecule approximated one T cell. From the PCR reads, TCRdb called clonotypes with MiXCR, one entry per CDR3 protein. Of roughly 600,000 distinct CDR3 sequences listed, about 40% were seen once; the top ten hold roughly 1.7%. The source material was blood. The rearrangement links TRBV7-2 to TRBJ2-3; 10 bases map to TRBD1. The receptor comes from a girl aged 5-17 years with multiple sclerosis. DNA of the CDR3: TGTGCCAGCGGACAGGGGGGGGGACAGGCAGATACGCAGTATTTT. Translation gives CASGQGGGQADTQYF.